One and the same sample provided the 17 T cell receptor beta chains below, sequenced in a study of T-cell memory formation after mild COVID-19. One entry per CDR3 protein results from TCRdb running MiXCR on the 5' RACE reads. This sample yields around 53,000 distinct CDR3 sequences, of which 10% to 15% are seen a single time; about 22% belongs to the top ten. The sample consisted of PBMCs or a T cell subset sorted from them (not recorded which). The receptors here all came from a man aged 18 to 30 who had mild COVID-19 (a few samples of this study predate the infection). Cell type and time point are not known.

This chain uses TRBV6-2 or TRBV6-3 with TRBJ2-7; possibly TRBD1 or TRBD2 for D (5 bases each). The V gene lost 5 bases and the J gene lost 6 bases, with 20 bases spanning the gap. Germline CDR1 reads MNHEY; CDR2 reads SVGEGT. This CDR3 region has 15 residues. The CDR3 region is CASSDIQGSGSEQYV. The CDR3 DNA follows: TGTGCCAGCAGTGACATCCAGGGTTCTGGGAGCGAGCAGTACGTC.

The V call is TRBV19, the J call TRBJ2-1; 12 bases align to TRBD2. V lost 10 bases to trimming and J lost 8 bases; unmatched junction nucleotides: 9. Germline-derived CDR1 and CDR2 are LNHDA and SQIVND (reference sequence). The CDR3 consists of 14 residues. The CDR3 region has the DNA TGTGCCACCGCCCCTAGCGGGGGGGCTCATGAGCAGTTCTTC. Translating gives CATAPSGGAHEQFF.

This clonotype appeared once. The chain combines TRBV6-1 with TRBJ2-7; 8 bases are a match to TRBD1. V shed 0 bases, J shed 6 bases, and the junction held 7 bases outside the gene matches. The length of the CDR3 is 15 residues. Germline assignment: CDR1 MNHNS and CDR2 SASEGT. The CDR3 loop is CASSEAQGASREQYF. In nucleotides, the CDR3 is TGTGCCAGCAGTGAAGCCCAGGGGGCCTCTCGCGAGCAGTACTTC.

In this sample, this clonotype turned up many times. The rearrangement links TRBV5-1 to TRBJ2-1; possibly TRBD2 for D (6 bases). The ends were cut back, 1 base at V and 0 bases at J, with 29 bases in the middle. CDR3 length: 22 amino acids. The germline V gene encodes CDR1 SGHRS and CDR2 YFSETQ. In nucleotides, the CDR3 is TGCGCCAGCAGCTTGCGGGGGTATCAATCCCGTACTCTCATTACCTCCTACAATGAGCAGTTCTTC. This gives the protein CASSLRGYQSRTLITSYNEQFF.

This clonotype came up a few times. The chain employs TRBV7-2 and TRBJ2-5; 9 bases line up with TRBD2. The trim removed 2 bases at V and 5 bases at J, leaving 9 bases unmatched. The germline CDR1 and CDR2 sequences are SGHTA and FQGNSA. The CDR3 has 16 residues. The CDR3 coding sequence is TGTGCCAGCAGCTTAAGGCCAGCGGGGGGAGGCGAGACCCAGTACTTC. It specifies CASSLRPAGGGETQYF.

The table lists this clonotype with a few counts. CDR3 in DNA: TGTGCCAGCAGCAAAGAAACCGGGACTAACAACTACGAGCAGTACGTC. Protein sequence: CASSKETGTNNYEQYV. The rearrangement uses TRBV21-1 and TRBJ2-7; TRBD2 is the table's D call, not checked against the DNA. TRBV21-1 has pseudogene status. This CDR3 has 16 residues.

The chain employs TRBV9 and TRBJ2-1, with 8 nucleotides matching TRBD1. Germline CDR1 is SGDLS and CDR2 is YYNGEE. Trimming took 2 bases from V and 3 from J; bases not matched to a gene: 4. The CDR3 runs 15 residues. The CDR3 region is CASSVGQGSYNEQFF. Written as DNA, the CDR3 is TGTGCCAGCAGCGTCGGACAGGGTAGCTACAATGAGCAGTTCTTC.

The V call is TRBV28, the J call TRBJ1-6; a possible D gene is TRBD1 (5 bases). The germline CDR1 and CDR2 sequences are MDHEN and SYDVKM. This CDR3 spans 14 amino acids. Between the trimmed V and J ends, which lost 6 bases and 14 bases, there was a span of 20 bases. The CDR3 DNA is TGTGCCAGCAGCCCAGGGTCCTCAAATTTGGCCCTCCACTTT. Protein: CASSPGSSNLALHF.

The chain employs TRBV20-1 and TRBJ2-1; TRBD2 matches at 12 bases. The junction had 11 bases not matched to a gene; V was cut back by 1 base and J by 10 bases. The CDR3 has 16 residues. Germline CDR1 DFQATT, CDR2 SNEGSKA (reference sequence). The CDR3 is CSARGNVLAGGGEQFF. The CDR3 DNA sequence: TGCAGTGCTAGAGGCAACGTACTAGCGGGGGGAGGGGAGCAGTTCTTC.

This clonotype was seen more than once but under ten times. The J gene is TRBJ2-2, the V gene TRBV30; 7 bases map to TRBD2. This CDR3 region has 14 residues. J gave up 6 bases and V 3 bases, and 7 bases lay outside the gene matches. Per the germline V gene, CDR1 is GTSNPN and CDR2 is SVGIG (reference sequence). In DNA form, the CDR3 reads TGTGCCTGGAGACCGGGACTATTATCCGGGGAGCTGTTTTTT. Its protein product is CAWRPGLLSGELFF. The full variable domain, with the rest looked up from reference TRBV30 and TRBJ2-2, is SQTIHQWPATLVQPVGSPLSLECTVEGTSNPNLYWYRQAAGRGLQLLFYSVGIGQISSEVPQNLSASRPQDRQFILSSKKLLLSDSGFYLCAWRPGLLSGELFFGEGSRLTVL.

There are a few counts of this clonotype. The gene calls are TRBV7-8 and TRBJ2-2; 7 nucleotides match TRBD2. Trimming removed 5 bases from V and 6 bases from J; junction bases left unmatched: 15. The length of the CDR3 is 17 residues. The germline V gene has CDR1 SGHVS and CDR2 FQNEAQ. The CDR3 DNA reads as TGTGCCAGCAGCGCAGTGGGAGGGGAGGGGAGAGCCGGGGAGCTGTTTTTT. Amino acids: CASSAVGGEGRAGELFF.

The chain carries TRBV6-1 and TRBJ2-7, with D perhaps TRBD1 (6 bases). From germline, CDR1 is MNHNS and CDR2 SASEGT. The CDR3 spans 15 residues. The V end lost 3 bases, the J end lost 5 bases, and 17 bases lay between the germline ends. CDR3 loop: CASSESVQGWNEQYV. CDR3 DNA: TGTGCCAGCAGTGAGTCGGTACAGGGATGGAACGAGCAGTACGTC.

J is TRBJ1-2 and V is TRBV18; D is unresolved. CDR1 is KGHSH and CDR2 is LQKENI in the germline V gene. The CDR3 spans 13 residues. V shed 3 bases and J shed 2 bases, with 7 bases lying between them. In DNA, the CDR3 is TGTGCCAGCTCACCCCAGGAAAACTATGGCTACACCTTC. This gives the protein CASSPQENYGYTF. Complete variable domain (other parts from reference TRBV18 and TRBJ1-2): NAGVMQNPRHLVRRRGQEARLRCSPMKGHSHVYWYRQLPEEGLKFMVYLQKENIIDESGMPKERFSAEFPKEGPSILRIQQVVRGDSAAYFCASSPQENYGYTFGSGTRLTVV.

As concerns this clonotype: Being one base from a much bigger clone, this may be a read error. The rearrangement joins TRBV6-4 to TRBJ2-3; D ambiguous. Trimming cost V 0 bases and J 0 bases, with 10 bases left between them. Germline CDR1 is MRHNA and CDR2 is SNTAGT. The CDR3 spans 16 residues. CDR3 sequence: CASSDSRASSTDTQYF. In DNA form, the CDR3 reads TGTGCCAGCAGTGACTCAAGGGCCTCTAGCACAGATACGCAGTATTTT.

This clonotype has a handful of counts. This chain links TRBV6-2 or TRBV6-3 with TRBJ2-1; 9 bases align to TRBD1. CDR3 size: 16 residues. Germline values: CDR1 MNHEY, CDR2 SVGEGT. Germline trimming cut 6 bases from V and 11 bases from J; bases unmatched to any gene: 17. DNA for the CDR3: TGTGCCAGCAGGACAACAACGCGCGGGACAGGGAAAAAGCAGTTCTTC. It specifies CASRTTTRGTGKKQFF.

This chain links TRBV20-1 with TRBJ1-5; TRBD1 aligns across 8 bases. The CDR3 is made up of 20 amino acids. The ends lost 0 bases at V and 5 bases at J; junction bases unmatched: 21. The germline CDR1 and CDR2 sequences are DFQATT and SNEGSKA (reference sequence). Here the CDR3 DNA reads TGCAGTGCTAGAGATCGCCGACAGGGGTATTCAACCTATCTTCATCAGCCCCAGCATTTT. It yields the protein CSARDRRQGYSTYLHQPQHF.

This clonotype was observed at least ten times. The chain links TRBV7-2 to TRBJ1-2; D is undetermined. Deletions cut 3 bases from V and 6 bases from J, with 11 bases between. Germline CDR1 SGHTA, CDR2 FQGNSA. CDR3 length: 13 residues. CDR3: CASSFSSVDGYTF. CDR3 coding DNA: TGTGCCAGCAGCTTTTCTTCCGTGGATGGCTACACCTTC.